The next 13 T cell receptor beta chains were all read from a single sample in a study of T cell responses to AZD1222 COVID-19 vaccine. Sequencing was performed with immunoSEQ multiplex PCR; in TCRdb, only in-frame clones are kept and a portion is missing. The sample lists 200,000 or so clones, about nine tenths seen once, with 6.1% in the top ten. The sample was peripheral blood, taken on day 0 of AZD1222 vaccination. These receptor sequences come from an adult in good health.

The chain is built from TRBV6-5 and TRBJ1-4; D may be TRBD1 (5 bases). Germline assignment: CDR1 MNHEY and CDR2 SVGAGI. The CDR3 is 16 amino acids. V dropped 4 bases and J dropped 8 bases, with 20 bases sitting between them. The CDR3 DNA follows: TGTGCCAGCAGTTCGCCCGCTAGGGAGGGGCTGGAAAAACTGTTTTTT. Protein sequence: CASSSPAREGLEKLFF.

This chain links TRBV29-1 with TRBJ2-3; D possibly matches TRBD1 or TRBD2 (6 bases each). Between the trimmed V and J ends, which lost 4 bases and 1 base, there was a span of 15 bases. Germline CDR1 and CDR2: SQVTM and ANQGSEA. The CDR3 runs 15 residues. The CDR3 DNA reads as TGCAGCGTTGTAGTCGGGGGCGCCCGCACAGATACGCAGTATTTT. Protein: CSVVVGGARTDTQYF.

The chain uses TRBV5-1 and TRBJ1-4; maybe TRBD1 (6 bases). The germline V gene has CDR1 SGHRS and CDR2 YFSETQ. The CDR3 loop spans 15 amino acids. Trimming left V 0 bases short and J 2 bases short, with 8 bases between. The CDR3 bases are TGCGCCAGCAGCTTGGGGGGGCCCACTAATGAAAAACTGTTTTTT. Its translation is CASSLGGPTNEKLFF.

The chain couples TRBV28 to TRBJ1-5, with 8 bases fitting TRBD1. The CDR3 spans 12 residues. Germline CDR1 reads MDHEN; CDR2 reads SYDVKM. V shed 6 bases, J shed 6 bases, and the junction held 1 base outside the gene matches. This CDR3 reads CASRDRGQPQHF. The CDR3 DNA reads TGTGCCAGCAGAGACAGGGGTCAGCCCCAGCATTTT.

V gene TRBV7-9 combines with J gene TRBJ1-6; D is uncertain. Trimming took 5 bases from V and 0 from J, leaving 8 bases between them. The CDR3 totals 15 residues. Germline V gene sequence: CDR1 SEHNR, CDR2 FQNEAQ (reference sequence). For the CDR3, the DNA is TGTGCCAGCAGCCCCGTGAGCTCCTATAATTCACCCCTCCACTTT. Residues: CASSPVSSYNSPLHF.

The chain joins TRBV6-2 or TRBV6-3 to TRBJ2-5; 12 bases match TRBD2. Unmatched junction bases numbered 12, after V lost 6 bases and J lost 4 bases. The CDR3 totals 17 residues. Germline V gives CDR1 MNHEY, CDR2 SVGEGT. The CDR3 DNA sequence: TGTGCCAGCAGCCCTTCTAGCGGGAGGGCCTCGGGAGAGACCCAGTACTTC. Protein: CASSPSSGRASGETQYF.

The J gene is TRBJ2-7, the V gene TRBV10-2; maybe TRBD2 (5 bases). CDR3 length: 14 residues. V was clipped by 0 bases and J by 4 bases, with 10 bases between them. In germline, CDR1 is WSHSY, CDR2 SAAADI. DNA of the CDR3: TGCGCCAGCAGTGAGTCGGGCACGGGGTACGAGCAGTACTTC. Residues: CASSESGTGYEQYF.

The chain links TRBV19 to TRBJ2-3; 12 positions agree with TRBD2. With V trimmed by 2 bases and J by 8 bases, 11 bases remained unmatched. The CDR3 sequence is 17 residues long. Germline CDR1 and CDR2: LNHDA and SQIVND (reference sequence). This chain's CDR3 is CASSITSGRSQRGTQYF. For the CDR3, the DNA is TGTGCCAGTAGTATAACTAGCGGGAGGTCCCAGAGGGGTACGCAGTATTTT.

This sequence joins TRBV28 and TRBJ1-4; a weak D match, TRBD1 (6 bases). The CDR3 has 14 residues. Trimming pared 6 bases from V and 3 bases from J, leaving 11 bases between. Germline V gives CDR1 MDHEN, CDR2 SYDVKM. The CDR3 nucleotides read TGTGCCAGCAGAAACAGGGCGGCTAATGAAAAACTGTTTTTT. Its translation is CASRNRAANEKLFF.

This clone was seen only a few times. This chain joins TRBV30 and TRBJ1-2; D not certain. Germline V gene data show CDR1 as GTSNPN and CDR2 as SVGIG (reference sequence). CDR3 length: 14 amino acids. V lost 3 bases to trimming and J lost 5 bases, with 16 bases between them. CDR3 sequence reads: CAWRGRTDRYGYTF. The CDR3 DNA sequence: TGTGCCTGGAGGGGCCGGACGGATAGATATGGCTACACCTTC.

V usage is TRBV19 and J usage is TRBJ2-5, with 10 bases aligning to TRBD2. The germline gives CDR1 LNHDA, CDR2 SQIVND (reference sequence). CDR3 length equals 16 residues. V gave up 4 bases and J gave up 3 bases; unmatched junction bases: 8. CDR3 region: CASSNLAGVLEETQYF. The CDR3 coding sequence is TGTGCCAGTAGTAACCTAGCGGGAGTACTAGAAGAGACCCAGTACTTC.

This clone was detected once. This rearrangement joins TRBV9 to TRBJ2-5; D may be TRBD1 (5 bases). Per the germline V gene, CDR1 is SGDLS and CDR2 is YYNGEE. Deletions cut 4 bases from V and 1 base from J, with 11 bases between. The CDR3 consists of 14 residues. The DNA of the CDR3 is TGTGCCAGCAGCCCCTACGACAGCCAAGAGACCCAGTACTTC. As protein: CASSPYDSQETQYF.

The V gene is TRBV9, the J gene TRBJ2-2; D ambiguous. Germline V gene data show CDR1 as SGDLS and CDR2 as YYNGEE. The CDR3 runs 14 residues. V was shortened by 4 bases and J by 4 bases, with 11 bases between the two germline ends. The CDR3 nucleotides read TGTGCCAGCAGCTTTACTGGGGTCACCGGGGAGCTGTTTTTT. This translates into CASSFTGVTGELFF.